The clone carrying this T cell receptor (beta chain) was found many times. As yet, its antigen is unknown. These data are taken from a study of T-cell memory formation after mild COVID-19. Study overall: Largely donor-specific TCR clusters were found.

Study outcomes and limitations: Memory from before infection featured some responding clones, which suggests cross-reactive memory joined. Mostly located in CM and EM were contracting CD4+ clones, with contracting CD8+ clones located in EMRA.

TCRdb re-called the 5' RACE reads through MiXCR, storing one row per CDR3 protein. The sample has tens of thousands of distinct CDR3 sequences, roughly 7.2% seen once; the top ten hold 25% to 30%. Trimming removed 5 bases at V and 4 bases at J, with 11 bases between. CDR3 length equals 13 residues. The germline CDR1 and CDR2 sequences are SGHTA and FQGNSA. The V and J genes are TRBV7-2 and TRBJ1-2, with D possibly TRBD1 on 5 matching bases. The TCR comes from a man between 18 and 29 years old who had mild COVID-19 (a few samples of this study predate the infection). Cell type and time point are not known. The sample consisted of PBMCs or a T cell subset sorted from them (not recorded which). Written as DNA, the CDR3 is TGTGCCAGCAGCGTTGGGGGGGGCTATGGCTACACCTTC. Translating gives CASSVGGGYGYTF.